The clone carrying this T cell receptor beta chain was detected a few times. The target antigen is unknown. TCRdb keeps only in-frame clones here, not all; method: immunoSEQ multiplex PCR. The sample yields approximately 150,000 clones, around 90% seen once. This sample was included in a study of T cell responses to AZD1222 COVID-19 vaccine. Study-wide results and limits: Most donors were white British, females outnumbered males, and clonal diversity was possibly underestimated. Unmutated variant regions are reportedly the target of nearly half of TCRs that are spike-specific.

The CDR3 covers 14 residues. From germline, CDR1 is LGHDT and CDR2 YNNKEL (reference sequence). The J segment lost 7 bases and the V segment lost 3 bases, leaving 7 bases of the junction unmatched. The chain links TRBV3-1 (or the pseudogene TRBV3-2) to TRBJ2-7, with 9 positions matching TRBD2. The input for sequencing was peripheral blood, taken on day 0 of MenACWY control vaccination. This receptor was taken from an adult in good health. The CDR3 bases are TGTGCCAGCAGCCACCCAGGACTAGCGAGAGAGCAGTACTTC. This gives the protein CASSHPGLAREQYF.